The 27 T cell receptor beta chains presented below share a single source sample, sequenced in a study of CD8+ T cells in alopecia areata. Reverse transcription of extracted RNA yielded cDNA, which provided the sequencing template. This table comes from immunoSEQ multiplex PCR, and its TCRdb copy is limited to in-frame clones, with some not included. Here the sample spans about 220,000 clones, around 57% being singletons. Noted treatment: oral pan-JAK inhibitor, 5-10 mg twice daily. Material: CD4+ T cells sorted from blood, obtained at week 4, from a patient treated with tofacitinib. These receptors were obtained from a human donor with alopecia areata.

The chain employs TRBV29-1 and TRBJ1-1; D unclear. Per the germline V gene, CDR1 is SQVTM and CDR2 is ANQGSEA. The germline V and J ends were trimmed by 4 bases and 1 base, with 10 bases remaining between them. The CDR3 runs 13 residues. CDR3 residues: CSVVVQKNTEAFF. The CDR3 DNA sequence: TGCAGCGTTGTAGTCCAGAAGAACACTGAAGCTTTCTTT.

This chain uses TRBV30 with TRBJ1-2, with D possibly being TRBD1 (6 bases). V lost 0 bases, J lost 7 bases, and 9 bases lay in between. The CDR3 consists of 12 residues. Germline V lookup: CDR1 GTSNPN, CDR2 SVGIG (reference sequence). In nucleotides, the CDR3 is TGTGCCTGGAGTGTTCCGGGGGCTGGCTACACCTTC. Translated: CAWSVPGAGYTF.

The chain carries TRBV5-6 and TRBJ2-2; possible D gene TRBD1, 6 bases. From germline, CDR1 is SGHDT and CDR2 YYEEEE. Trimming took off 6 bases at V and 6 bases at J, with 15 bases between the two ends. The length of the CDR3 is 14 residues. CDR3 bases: TGTGCCAGCAACACAGGGTTTATAGCCGGGGAGCTGTTTTTT. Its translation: CASNTGFIAGELFF.

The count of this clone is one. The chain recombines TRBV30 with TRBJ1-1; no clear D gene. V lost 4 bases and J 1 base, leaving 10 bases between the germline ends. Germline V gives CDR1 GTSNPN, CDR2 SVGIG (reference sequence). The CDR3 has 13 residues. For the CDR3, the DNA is TGTGCCTGGACCTTACAGAGGAACACTGAAGCTTTCTTT. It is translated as CAWTLQRNTEAFF.

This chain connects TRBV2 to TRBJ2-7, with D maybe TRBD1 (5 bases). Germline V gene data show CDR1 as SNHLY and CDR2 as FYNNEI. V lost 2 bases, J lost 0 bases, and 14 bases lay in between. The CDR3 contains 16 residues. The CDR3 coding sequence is TGTGCCAGCAGTGAAAGACAGACAAGCCTCTCCTACGAGCAGTACTTC. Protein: CASSERQTSLSYEQYF.

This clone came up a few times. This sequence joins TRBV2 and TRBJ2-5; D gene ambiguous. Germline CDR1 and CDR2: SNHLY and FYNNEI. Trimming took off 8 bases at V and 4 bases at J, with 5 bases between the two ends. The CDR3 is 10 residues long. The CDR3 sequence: CASGRETQYF. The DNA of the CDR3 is TGTGCCAGCGGACGAGAGACCCAGTACTTC. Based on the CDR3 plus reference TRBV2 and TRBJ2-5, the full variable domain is EPEVTQTPSHQVTQMGQEVILRCVPISNHLYFYWYRQILGQKVEFLVSFYNNEISEKSEIFDDQFSVERPDGSNFTLKIRSTKLEDSAMYFCASGRETQYFGPGTRLLVL.

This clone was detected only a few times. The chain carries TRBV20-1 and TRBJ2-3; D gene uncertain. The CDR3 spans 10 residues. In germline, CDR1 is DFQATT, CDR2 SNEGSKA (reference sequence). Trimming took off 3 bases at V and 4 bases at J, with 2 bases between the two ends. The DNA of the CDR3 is TGCAGTGCTAGTCCAGATACGCAGTATTTT. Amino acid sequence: CSASPDTQYF.

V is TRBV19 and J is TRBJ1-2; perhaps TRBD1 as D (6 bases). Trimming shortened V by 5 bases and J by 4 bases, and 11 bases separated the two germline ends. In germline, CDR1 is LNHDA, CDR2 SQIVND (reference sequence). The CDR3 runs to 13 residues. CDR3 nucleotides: TGTGCCAGTAGTCGCGACAGGATCTATGGCTACACCTTC. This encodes CASSRDRIYGYTF.

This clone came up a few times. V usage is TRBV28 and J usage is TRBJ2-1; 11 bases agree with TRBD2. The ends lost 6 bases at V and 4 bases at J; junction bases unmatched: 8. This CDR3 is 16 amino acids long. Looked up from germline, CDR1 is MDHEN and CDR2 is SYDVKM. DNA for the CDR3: TGTGCCAGCAGCCTACCCCCTAGCGGGGGGTACAATGAGCAGTTCTTC. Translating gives CASSLPPSGGYNEQFF.

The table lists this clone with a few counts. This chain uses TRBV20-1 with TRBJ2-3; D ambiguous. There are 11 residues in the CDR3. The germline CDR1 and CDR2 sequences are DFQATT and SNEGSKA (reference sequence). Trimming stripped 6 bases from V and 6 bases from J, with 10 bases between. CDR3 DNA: TGCAGTGCGGGAATTTATGATACGCAGTATTTT. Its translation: CSAGIYDTQYF.

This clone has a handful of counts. CDR3 sequence (DNA): TGCAGCGTTGCCGATTTTGGGGCCCACAATGAGCAGTTCTTC. As protein: CSVADFGAHNEQFF. The chain carries TRBV29-1 and TRBJ2-1; possible D gene TRBD1, 5 bases. CDR3 length equals 14 residues. Between the trimmed V and J ends, which lost 4 bases and 5 bases, there was a span of 15 bases. CDR1 and CDR2 (germline): SQVTM, ANQGSEA.

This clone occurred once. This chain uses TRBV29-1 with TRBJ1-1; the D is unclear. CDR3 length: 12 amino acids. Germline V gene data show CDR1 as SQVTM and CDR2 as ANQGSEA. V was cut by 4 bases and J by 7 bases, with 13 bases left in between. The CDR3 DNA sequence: TGCAGCGTTGGACTTCTGAAGGGTGAAGCTTTCTTT. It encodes CSVGLLKGEAFF.

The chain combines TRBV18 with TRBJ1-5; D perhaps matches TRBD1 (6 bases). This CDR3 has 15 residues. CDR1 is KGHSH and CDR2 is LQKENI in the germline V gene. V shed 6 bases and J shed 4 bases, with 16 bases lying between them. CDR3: CASSHDRQSNQPQHF. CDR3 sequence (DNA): TGTGCCAGCTCCCATGACAGGCAGTCTAATCAGCCCCAGCATTTT.

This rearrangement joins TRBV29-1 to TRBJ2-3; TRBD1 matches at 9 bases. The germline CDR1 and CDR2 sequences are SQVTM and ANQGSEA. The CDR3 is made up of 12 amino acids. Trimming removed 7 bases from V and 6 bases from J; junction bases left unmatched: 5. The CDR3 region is CSGDRVDDTQYF. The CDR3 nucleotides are TGCAGCGGGGACAGGGTCGACGATACGCAGTATTTT.

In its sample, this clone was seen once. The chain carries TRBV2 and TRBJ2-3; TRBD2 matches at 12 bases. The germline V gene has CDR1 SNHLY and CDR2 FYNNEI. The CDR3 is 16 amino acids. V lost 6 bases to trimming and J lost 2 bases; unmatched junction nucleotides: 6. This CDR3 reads CASRKGLAGFTDTQYF. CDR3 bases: TGTGCCAGCAGAAAAGGACTAGCGGGGTTCACAGATACGCAGTATTTT.

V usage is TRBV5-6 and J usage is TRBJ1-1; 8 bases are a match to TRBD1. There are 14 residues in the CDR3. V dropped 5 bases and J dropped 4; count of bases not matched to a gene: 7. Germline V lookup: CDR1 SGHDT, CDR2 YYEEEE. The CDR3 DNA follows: TGTGCCAGCAGACAACAGGGGGTCGTCACTGAAGCTTTCTTT. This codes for CASRQQGVVTEAFF.

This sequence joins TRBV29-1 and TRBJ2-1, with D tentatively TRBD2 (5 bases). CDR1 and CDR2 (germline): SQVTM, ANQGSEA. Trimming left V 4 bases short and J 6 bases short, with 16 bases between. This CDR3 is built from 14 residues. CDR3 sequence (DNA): TGCAGCGTTGCCACGGGCGGGTCGTCCAATGAGCAGTTCTTC. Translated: CSVATGGSSNEQFF.

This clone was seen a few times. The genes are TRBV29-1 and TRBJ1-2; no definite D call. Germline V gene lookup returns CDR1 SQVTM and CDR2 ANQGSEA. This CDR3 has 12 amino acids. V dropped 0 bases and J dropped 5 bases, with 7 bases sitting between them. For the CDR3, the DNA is TGCAGCGTTGAAGATCGGTCATATGGCTACACCTTC. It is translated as CSVEDRSYGYTF.

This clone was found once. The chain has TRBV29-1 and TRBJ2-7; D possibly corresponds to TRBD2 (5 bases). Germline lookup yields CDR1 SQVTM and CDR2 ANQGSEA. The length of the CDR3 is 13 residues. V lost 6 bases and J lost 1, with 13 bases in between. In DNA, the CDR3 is TGCAGCGTAAAGAGGGAGCCTTCCTACGAGCAGTACTTC. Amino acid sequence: CSVKREPSYEQYF.

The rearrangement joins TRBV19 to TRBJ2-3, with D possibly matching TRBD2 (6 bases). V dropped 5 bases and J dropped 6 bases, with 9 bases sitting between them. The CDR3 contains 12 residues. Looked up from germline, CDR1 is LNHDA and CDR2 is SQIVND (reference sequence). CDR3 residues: CASSLREDTQYF. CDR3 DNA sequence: TGTGCCAGTAGTCTCCGGGAGGATACGCAGTATTTT.

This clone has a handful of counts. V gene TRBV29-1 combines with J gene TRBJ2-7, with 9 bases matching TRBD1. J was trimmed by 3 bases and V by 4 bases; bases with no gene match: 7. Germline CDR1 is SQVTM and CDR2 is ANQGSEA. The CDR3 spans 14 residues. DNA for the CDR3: TGCAGCGTTGGGAAACCGGGACAGGGCTACGAGCAGTACTTC. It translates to CSVGKPGQGYEQYF.

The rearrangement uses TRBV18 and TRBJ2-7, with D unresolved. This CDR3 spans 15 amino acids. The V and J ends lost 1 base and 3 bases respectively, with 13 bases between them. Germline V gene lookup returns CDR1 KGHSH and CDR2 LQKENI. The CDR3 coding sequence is TGTGCCAGCTCACCACGTGTGCTGCCGGACTACGAGCAGTACTTC. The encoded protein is CASSPRVLPDYEQYF.

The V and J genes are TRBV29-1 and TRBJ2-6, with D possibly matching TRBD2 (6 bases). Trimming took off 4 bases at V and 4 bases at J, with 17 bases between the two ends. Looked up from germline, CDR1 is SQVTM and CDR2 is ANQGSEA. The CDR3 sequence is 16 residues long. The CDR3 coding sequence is TGCAGCGTTGGGGGCGGCGGGGTCTCCGGGGCCAACGTCCTGACTTTC. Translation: CSVGGGGVSGANVLTF.

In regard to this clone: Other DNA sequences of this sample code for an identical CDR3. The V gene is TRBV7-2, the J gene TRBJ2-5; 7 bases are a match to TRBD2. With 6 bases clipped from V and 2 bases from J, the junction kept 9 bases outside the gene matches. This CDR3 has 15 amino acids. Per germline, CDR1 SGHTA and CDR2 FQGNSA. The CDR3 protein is CASSSRLAPQETQYF. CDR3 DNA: TGTGCCAGCAGTTCCAGACTAGCTCCTCAAGAGACCCAGTACTTC.

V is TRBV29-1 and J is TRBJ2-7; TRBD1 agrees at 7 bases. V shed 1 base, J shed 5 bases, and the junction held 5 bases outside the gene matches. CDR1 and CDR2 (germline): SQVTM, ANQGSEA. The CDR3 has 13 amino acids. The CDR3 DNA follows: TGCAGCGTTGAAGGAGGAGACAGGGACGAGCAGTACTTC. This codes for CSVEGGDRDEQYF.

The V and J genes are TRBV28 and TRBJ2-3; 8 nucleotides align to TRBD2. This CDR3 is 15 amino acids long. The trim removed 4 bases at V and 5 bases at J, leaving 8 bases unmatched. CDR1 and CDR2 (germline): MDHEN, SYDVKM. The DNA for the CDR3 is TGTGCCAGCAGTTCCCCGGGGGGGGTTGGAGATACGCAGTATTTT. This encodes CASSSPGGVGDTQYF.

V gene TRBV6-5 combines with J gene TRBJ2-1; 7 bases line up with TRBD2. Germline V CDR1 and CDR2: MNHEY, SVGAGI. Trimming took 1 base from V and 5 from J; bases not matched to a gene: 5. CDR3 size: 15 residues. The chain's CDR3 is CASSYFSAGDNEQFF. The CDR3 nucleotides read TGTGCCAGCAGTTACTTCTCTGCGGGGGACAATGAGCAGTTCTTC.